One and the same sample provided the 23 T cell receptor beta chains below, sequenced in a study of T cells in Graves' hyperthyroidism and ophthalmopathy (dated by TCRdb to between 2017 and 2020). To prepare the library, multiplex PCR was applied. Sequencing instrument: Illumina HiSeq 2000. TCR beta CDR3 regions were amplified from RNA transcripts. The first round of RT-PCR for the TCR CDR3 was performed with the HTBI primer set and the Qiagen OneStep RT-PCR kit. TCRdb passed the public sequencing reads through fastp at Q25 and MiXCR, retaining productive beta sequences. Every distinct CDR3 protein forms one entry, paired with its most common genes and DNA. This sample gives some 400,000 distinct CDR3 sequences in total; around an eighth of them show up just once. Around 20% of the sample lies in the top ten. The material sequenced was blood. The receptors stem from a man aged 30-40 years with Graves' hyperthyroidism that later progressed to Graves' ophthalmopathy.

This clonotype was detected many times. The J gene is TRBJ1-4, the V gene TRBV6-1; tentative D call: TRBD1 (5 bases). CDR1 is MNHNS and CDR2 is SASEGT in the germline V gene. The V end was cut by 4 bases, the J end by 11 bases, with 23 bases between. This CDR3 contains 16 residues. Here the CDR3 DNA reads TGTGCCAGCAGTGGGGCGGACGGGACGTCGTTGGGGAAACTGTTTTTT. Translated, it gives CASSGADGTSLGKLFF.

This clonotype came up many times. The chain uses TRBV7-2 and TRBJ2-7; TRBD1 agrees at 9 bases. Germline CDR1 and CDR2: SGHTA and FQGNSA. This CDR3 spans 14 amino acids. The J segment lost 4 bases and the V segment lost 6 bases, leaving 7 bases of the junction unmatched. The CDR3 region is CASRLQGASYEQYF. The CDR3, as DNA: TGTGCCAGCAGGCTACAGGGGGCGTCGTACGAGCAGTACTTC.

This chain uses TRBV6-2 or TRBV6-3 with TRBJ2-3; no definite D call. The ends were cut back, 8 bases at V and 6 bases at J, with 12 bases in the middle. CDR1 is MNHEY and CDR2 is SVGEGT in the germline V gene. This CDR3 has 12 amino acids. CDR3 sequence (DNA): TGTGCCAGCGGAAGACTGGGGGATACGCAGTATTTT. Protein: CASGRLGDTQYF.

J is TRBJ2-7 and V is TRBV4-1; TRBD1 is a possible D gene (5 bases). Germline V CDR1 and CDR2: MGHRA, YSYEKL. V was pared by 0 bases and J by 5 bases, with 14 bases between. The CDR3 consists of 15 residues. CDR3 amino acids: CASSQEKGAFHEQYF. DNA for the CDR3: TGCGCCAGCAGCCAAGAAAAAGGGGCTTTCCACGAGCAGTACTTC.

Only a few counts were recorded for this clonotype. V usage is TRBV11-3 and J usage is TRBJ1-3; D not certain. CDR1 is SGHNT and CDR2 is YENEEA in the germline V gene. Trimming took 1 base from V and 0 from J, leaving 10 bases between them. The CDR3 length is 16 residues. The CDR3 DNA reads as TGTGCCAGCAGCTTAGTGCCAGTCACCTCTGGAAACACCATATATTTT. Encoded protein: CASSLVPVTSGNTIYF.

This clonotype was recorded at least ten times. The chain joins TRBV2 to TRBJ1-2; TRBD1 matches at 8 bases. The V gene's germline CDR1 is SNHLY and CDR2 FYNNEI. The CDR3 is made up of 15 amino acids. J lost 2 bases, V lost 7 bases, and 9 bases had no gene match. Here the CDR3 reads CASTNRGARNYGYTF. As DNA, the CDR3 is TGTGCCAGCACGAACAGGGGGGCACGAAACTATGGCTACACCTTC.

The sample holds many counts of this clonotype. The CDR3 reads CASSARTGPNSPLHF. CDR3 bases: TGTGCCAGCAGCGCCCGCACAGGGCCTAATTCACCCCTCCACTTT. The chain is built from TRBV7-8 and TRBJ1-6; the D gene is possibly TRBD1 (6 bases). CDR3 length: 15 amino acids. The germline gives CDR1 SGHVS, CDR2 FQNEAQ. V was cut by 5 bases and J by 6 bases, with 14 bases left in between.

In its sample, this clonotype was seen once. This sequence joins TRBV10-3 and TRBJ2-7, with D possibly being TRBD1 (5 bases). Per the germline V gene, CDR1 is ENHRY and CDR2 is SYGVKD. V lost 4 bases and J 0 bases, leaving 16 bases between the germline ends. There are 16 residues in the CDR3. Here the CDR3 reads CAISGAVRQPSYEQYF. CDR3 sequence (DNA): TGTGCCATCAGTGGGGCAGTTAGACAGCCCTCCTACGAGCAGTACTTC.

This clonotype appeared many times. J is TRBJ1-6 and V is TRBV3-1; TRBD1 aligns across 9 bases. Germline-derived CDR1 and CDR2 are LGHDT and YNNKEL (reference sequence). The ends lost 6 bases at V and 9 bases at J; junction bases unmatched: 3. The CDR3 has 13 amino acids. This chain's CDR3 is CASSGTGRSPLHF. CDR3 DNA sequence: TGTGCCAGCAGTGGGACAGGGCGTTCACCCCTCCACTTT.

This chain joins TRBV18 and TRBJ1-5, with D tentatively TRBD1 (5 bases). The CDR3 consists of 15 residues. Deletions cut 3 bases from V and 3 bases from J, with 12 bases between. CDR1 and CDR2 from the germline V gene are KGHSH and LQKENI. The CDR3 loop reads CASSPQGNDNQPQHF. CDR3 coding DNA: TGTGCCAGCTCACCTCAGGGAAATGACAATCAGCCCCAGCATTTT.

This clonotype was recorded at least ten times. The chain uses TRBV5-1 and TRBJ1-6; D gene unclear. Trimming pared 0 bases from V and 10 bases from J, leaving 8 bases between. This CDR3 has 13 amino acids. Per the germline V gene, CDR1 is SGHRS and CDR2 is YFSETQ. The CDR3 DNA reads TGCGCCAGCAGCTTGGCCGGCTACTCACCCCTCCACTTT. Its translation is CASSLAGYSPLHF.

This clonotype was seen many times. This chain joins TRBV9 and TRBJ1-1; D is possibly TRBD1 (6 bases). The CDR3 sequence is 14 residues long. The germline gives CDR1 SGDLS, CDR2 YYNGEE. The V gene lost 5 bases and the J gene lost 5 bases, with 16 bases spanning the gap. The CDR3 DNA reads TGTGCCAGCAGTCCTGCGGGGGGCAGGACTGAAGCTTTCTTT. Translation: CASSPAGGRTEAFF.

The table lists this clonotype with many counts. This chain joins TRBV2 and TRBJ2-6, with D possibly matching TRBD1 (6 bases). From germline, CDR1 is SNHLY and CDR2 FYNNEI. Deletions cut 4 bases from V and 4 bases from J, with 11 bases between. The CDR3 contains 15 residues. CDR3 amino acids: CASSVGAPGANVLTF. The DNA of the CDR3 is TGTGCCAGCAGTGTGGGGGCGCCCGGGGCCAACGTCCTGACTTTC.

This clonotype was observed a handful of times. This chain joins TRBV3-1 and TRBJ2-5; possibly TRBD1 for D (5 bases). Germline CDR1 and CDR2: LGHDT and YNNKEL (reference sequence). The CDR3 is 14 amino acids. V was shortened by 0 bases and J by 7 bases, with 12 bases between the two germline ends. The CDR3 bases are TGTGCCAGCAGCCAAGAGACAGTGTGGGGGACCCAGTACTTC. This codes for CASSQETVWGTQYF.

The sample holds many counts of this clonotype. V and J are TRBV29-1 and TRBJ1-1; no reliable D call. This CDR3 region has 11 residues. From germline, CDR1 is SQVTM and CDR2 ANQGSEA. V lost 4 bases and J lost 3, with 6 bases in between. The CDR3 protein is CSVAEDTEAFF. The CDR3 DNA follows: TGCAGCGTTGCGGAGGACACTGAAGCTTTCTTT.

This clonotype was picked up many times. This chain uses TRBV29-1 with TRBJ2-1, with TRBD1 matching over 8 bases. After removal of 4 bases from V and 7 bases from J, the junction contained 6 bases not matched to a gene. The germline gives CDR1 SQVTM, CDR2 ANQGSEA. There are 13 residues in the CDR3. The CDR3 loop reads CSVGQGKRNEQFF. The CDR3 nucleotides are TGCAGCGTTGGACAGGGGAAAAGGAATGAGCAGTTCTTC.

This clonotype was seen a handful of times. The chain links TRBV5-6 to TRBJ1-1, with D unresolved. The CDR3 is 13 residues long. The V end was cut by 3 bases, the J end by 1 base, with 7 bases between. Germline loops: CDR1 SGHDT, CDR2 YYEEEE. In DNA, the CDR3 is TGTGCCAGCAGCTGGTCGGCGAACACTGAAGCTTTCTTT. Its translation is CASSWSANTEAFF.

CDR3 in amino acids: CASTSEVWRGGRSRVGELFF. CDR3 DNA: TGTGCCAGCACCAGCGAGGTGTGGCGGGGGGGCCGGTCCCGAGTCGGGGAGCTGTTTTTT. V and J are TRBV3-1 and TRBJ2-2, with 9 bases identical to TRBD2. The CDR3 contains 20 residues. The germline gives CDR1 LGHDT, CDR2 YNNKEL (reference sequence). Losses at the gene ends were 7 bases for V and 7 bases for J; bases not matched to a gene: 25.

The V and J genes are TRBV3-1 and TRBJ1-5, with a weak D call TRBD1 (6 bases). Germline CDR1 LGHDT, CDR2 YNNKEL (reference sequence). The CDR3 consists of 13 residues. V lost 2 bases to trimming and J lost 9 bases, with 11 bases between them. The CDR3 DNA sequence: TGTGCCAGCAGCCAAACAGGGTCGCGGCCCCAGCATTTT. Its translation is CASSQTGSRPQHF.

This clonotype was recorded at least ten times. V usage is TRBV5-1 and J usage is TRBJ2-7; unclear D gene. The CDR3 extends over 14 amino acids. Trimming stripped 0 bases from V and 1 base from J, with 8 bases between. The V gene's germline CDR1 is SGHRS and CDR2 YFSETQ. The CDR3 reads CASSLASLSYEQYF. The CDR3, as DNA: TGCGCCAGCAGCTTGGCATCACTTTCCTACGAGCAGTACTTC.

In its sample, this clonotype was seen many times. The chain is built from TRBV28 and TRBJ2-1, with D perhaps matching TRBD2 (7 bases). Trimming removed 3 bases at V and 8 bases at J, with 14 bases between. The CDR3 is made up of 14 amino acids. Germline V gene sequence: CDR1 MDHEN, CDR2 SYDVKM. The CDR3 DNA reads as TGTGCCAGCAGTTTTGTGGGGGGGCCACATGAGCAGTTCTTC. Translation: CASSFVGGPHEQFF.

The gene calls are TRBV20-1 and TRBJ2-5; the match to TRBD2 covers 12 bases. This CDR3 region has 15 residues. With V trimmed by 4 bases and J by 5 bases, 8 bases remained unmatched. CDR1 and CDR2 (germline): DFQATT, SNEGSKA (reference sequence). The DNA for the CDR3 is TGCAGTGCTAAGGGGACTAGCGGGTGGGGGGAGACCCAGTACTTC. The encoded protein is CSAKGTSGWGETQYF.

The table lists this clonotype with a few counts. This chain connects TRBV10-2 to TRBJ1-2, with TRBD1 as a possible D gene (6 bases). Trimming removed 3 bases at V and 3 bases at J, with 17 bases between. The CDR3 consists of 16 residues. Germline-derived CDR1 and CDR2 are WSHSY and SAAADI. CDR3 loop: CASSDPQGNGDYGYTF. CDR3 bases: TGCGCCAGCAGTGATCCCCAGGGGAACGGCGACTATGGCTACACCTTC.